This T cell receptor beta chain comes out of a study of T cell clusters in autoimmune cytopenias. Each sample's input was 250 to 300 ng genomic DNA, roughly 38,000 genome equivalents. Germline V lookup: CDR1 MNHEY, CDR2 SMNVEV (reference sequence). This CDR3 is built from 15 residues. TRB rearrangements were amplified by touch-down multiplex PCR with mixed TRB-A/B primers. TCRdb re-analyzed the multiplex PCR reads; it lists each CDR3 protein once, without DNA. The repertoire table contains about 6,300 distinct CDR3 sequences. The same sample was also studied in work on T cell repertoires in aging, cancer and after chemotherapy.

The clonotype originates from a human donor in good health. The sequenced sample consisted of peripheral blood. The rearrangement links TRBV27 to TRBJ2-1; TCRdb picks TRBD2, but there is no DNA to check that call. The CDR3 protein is CASSLLAGAYNEQFF.